The present T cell receptor (beta chain) was sequenced within a study of CD8 T cells in Susac syndrome. An amount of RNA that ranged from about 0.45 to 1 ug was reverse transcribed with random hexamers. An immunoSEQ multiplex PCR generated amplified TCR beta CDR3 products spanning 54 Vbeta and 13 Jbeta. From the immunoSEQ multiplex PCR reads, TCRdb called clonotypes with MiXCR, one entry per CDR3 protein. The sample has fewer than 350,000 distinct CDR3 sequences, around 90% seen once. Each multiple sclerosis control was a treatment-naive patient with relapsing-remitting disease that was either stable or active. Negative isolation was applied to CD8+ and CD4+ T cells, and FACS enrichment was applied to TEMRA cells. Study-wide results and limits: It was acknowledged in the study that the number of individuals who were included in its TCR sequencing and HLA analysis was relatively small.

With respect to this clonotype: Its antigen is unknown.

The CDR3 is 16 amino acids. Looked up from germline, CDR1 is MNHNS and CDR2 is SASEGT. Trimming left V 4 bases short and J 2 bases short, with 16 bases between. The sequence came from a human donor with multiple sclerosis. Sequenced input: CD4+ T cells from PBMCs. This rearrangement joins TRBV6-1 to TRBJ2-3; D gene ambiguous. CDR3 DNA sequence: TGTGCCAGCAGTGTGTACAGAGACACATACACAGATACGCAGTATTTT. It specifies CASSVYRDTYTDTQYF.